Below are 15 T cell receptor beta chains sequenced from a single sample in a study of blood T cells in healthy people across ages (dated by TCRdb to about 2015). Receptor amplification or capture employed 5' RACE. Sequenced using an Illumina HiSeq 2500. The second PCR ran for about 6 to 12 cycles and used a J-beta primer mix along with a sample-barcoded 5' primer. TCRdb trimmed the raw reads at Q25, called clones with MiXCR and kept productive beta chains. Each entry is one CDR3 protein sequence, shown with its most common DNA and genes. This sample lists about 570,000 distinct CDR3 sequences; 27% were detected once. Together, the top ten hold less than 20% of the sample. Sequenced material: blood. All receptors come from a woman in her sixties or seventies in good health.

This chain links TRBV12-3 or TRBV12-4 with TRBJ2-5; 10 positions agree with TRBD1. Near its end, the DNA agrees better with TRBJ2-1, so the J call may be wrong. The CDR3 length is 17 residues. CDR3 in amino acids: CASSLGLGQGTNNEQFF. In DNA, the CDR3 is TGTGCCAGCAGTTTAGGATTGGGACAGGGGACCAACAATGAGCAGTTCTTC.

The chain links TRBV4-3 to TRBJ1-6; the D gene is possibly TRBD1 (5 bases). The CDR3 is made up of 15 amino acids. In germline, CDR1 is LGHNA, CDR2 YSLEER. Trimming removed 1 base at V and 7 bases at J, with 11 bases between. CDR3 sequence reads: CASSQGQGGNSPLHF. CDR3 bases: TGCGCCAGCAGCCAAGGTCAGGGAGGGAATTCACCCCTCCACTTT.

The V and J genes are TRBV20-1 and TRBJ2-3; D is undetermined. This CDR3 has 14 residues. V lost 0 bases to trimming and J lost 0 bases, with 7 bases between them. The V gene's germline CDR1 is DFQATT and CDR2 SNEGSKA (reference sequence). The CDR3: CSARDIGSTDTQYF. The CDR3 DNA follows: TGCAGTGCTAGAGATATTGGAAGCACAGATACGCAGTATTTT.

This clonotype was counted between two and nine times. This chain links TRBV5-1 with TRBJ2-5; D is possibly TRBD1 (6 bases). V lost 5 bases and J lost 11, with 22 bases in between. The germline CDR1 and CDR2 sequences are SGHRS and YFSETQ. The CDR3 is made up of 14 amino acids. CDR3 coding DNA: TGCGCCAGCAGTGTCGGAGCAGGGGTCCCGCGGCAGTACTTC. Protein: CASSVGAGVPRQYF.

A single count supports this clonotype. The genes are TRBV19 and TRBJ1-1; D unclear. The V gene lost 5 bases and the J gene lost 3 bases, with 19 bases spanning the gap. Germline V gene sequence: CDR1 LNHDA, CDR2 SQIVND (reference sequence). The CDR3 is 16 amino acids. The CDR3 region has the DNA TGTGCCAGTAGTCTGTCTGGACGGTGGGTAGACACTGAAGCTTTCTTT. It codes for CASSLSGRWVDTEAFF.

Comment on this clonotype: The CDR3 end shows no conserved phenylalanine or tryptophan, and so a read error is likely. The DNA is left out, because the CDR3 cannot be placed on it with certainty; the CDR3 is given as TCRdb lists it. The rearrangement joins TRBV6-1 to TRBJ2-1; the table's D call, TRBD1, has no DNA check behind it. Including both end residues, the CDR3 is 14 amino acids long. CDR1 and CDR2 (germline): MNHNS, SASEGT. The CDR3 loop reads CASTLSGAGRPWFL.

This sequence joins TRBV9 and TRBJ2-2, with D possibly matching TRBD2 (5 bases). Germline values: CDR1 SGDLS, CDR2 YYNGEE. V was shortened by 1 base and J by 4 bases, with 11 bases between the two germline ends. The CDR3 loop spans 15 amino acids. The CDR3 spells CASSVNPGITGELFF. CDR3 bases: TGTGCCAGCAGCGTAAACCCGGGAATCACCGGGGAGCTGTTTTTT.

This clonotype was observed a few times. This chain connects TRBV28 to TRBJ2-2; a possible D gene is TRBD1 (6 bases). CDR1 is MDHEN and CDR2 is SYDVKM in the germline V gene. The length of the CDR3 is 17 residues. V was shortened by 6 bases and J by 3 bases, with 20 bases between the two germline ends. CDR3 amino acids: CASSKIRGGTDTGELFF. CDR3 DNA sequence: TGTGCCAGCAGCAAAATCCGAGGGGGTACGGACACCGGGGAGCTGTTTTTT. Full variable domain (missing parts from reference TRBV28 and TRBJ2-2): DVKVTQSSRYLVKRTGEKVFLECVQDMDHENMFWYRQDPGLGLRLIYFSYDVKMKEKGDIPEGYSVSREKKERFSLILESASTNQTSMYLCASSKIRGGTDTGELFFGEGSRLTVL.

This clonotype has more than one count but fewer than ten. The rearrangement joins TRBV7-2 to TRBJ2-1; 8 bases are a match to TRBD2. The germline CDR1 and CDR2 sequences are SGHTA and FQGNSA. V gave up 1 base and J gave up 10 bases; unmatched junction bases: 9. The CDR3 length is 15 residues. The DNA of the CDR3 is TGTGCCAGCAGCTTAGACCCGGGACTAGTAGGAGAGCAGTTCTTC. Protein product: CASSLDPGLVGEQFF.

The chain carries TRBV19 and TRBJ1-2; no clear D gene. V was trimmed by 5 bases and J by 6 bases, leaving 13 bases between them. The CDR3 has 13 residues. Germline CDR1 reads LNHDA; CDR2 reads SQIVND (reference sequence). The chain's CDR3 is CASSPGSRDGYTF. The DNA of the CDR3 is TGTGCCAGTAGTCCCGGGTCCCGCGATGGCTACACCTTC.

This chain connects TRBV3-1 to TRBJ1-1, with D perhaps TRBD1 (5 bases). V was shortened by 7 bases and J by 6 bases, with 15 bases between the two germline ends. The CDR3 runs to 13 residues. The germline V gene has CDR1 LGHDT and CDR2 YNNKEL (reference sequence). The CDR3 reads CASTSSGGPEAFF. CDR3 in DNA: TGTGCCAGCACCTCTAGCGGGGGTCCTGAAGCTTTCTTT.

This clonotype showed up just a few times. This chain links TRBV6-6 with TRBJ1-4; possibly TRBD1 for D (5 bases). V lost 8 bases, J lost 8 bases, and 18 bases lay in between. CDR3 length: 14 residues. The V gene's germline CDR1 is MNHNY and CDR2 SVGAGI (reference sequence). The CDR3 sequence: CASRRGLSGEKLFF. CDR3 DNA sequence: TGTGCCAGCCGACGGGGCCTATCGGGGGAAAAACTGTTTTTT.

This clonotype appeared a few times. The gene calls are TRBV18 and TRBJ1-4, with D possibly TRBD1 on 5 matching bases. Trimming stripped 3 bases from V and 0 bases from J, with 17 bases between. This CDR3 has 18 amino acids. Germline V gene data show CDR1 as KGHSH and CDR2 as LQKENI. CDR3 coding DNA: TGTGCCAGCTCACCGACAGCCCCAACGGGGACAACTAATGAAAAACTGTTTTTT. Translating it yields CASSPTAPTGTTNEKLFF.

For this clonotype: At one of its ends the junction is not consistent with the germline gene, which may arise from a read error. The CDR3 here is CASSHYGGGSDNEQFF. CDR3 DNA: TGTGCCAGCAGCCATTATGGGGGGGGCTCCGACAATGAGCAGTTCTTC. V usage is TRBV3-1 and J usage is TRBJ2-1, with D possibly being TRBD2 (7 bases). CDR1 and CDR2 (germline): LGHDT, YNNKEL (reference sequence). This CDR3 is 16 amino acids long.

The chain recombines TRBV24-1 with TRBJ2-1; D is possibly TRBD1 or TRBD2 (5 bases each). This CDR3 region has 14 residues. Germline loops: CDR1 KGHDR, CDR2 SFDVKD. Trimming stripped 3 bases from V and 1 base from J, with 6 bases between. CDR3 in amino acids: CATSDGGSYNEQFF. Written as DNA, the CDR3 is TGTGCCACCAGTGATGGGGGTTCCTACAATGAGCAGTTCTTC.